These T cell receptor beta chains were read from a single sample in a study of cytomegalovirus exposure and HLA in healthy donors. Here immunoSEQ multiplex PCR was the method, and the copy in TCRdb shows in-frame clones only, minus some. The table includes under 200,000 clones, about 80% detected once. What was sequenced was PBMCs. These receptors were collected from a woman aged 18-30 years in good health and CMV-seropositive. The conserved cysteine and the conserved F or W are not part of the CDR3 here. Each record gives: CDR3 length, V gene, J gene, CDR3 protein.

length: 12; V: TRBV19; J: TRBJ2-7; CDR3: ASSMSPGSYEQY
length: 12; V: TRBV30; J: TRBJ1-1; CDR3: AWRVWGVGTEAF
length: 15; V: TRBV4-2; J: TRBJ2-7; CDR3: ASSQGLAGRGRWEQY
length: 13; V: TRBV6-6; J: TRBJ1-1; CDR3: ASSYQTGAYTEAF
length: 11; V: TRBV7-9; J: TRBJ2-5; CDR3: ASSPGGGETQY
length: 9; V: TRBV20-1; J: TRBJ2-3; CDR3: SARLAGVQY
length: 11; V: TRBV30; J: TRBJ2-7; CDR3: AFWDSFSYEQY
length: 14; V: TRBV5-1; J: TRBJ2-2; CDR3: ASSFLSGRGTGELF
length: 11; V: TRBV6-1; J: TRBJ2-7; CDR3: AIQRSGAYEQY
length: 12; V: TRBV7-2; J: TRBJ1-2; CDR3: ASSPDGLSSGYT
length: 13; V: TRBV27; J: TRBJ2-7; CDR3: ASSELARTSSEQY
length: 12; V: TRBV27; J: TRBJ2-7; CDR3: ASSRQGERYEQY
length: 13; V: TRBV11-3; J: TRBJ2-7; CDR3: ASSRGGGAAYEQY
length: 15; V: TRBV7-2; J: TRBJ2-5; CDR3: ASSSRSREAGGRTQY
length: 11; V: TRBV6-1; J: TRBJ1-1; CDR3: ASSELYNTEAF
length: 11; V: TRBV6-5; J: TRBJ2-7; CDR3: ASAHGQGVEQY
length: 10; V: TRBV11-2; J: TRBJ2-7; CDR3: ASSFTGLEQY
length: 13; V: TRBV6-5; J: TRBJ2-5; CDR3: ASMPDRGIGETQY
length: 12; V: TRBV2; J: TRBJ2-5; CDR3: ASSSTGVQETQY
length: 14; V: TRBV5-1; J: TRBJ1-2; CDR3: ASSLDFPGGLYGYT
length: 12; V: TRBV19; J: TRBJ2-7; CDR3: ASSSQGTGYEQY
length: 13; V: TRBV7-3; J: TRBJ2-3; CDR3: ASSSTSTSTDTQY
length: 13; V: TRBV6-1; J: .; CDR3: ASSERTESTYEQY
length: 13; V: TRBV6-5; J: TRBJ1-3; CDR3: ASSQGTRAGNTIY
length: 13; V: TRBV27; J: TRBJ2-7; CDR3: ASSSSGGAIYEQY
length: 18; V: TRBV4-1; J: TRBJ2-3; CDR3: ASSPVGWGGGLKSTDTQY
length: 12; V: TRBV4-1; J: TRBJ2-3; CDR3: ASSQDPAVDTQY
length: 9; V: TRBV20-1; J: TRBJ1-4; CDR3: SALFVEKLF
length: 13; V: TRBV6-6; J: TRBJ2-5; CDR3: ASSYSGLVQETQY
length: 14; V: TRBV7-2; J: TRBJ2-3; CDR3: ASSSLAGGPLNTQY
length: 13; V: TRBV5-1; J: TRBJ2-3; CDR3: ASSLRQGSSDTQY
length: 13; V: TRBV15; J: TRBJ2-4; CDR3: ATSPTGEAKNIQY
length: 12; V: TRBV6-5; J: TRBJ1-3; CDR3: ASSPDRSGNTIY
length: 11; V: TRBV30; J: TRBJ1-5; CDR3: AWDDRAGQPQH
length: 12; V: TRBV28; J: TRBJ1-2; CDR3: ASSPRGPVYGYT
length: 11; V: TRBV7-9; J: TRBJ1-3; CDR3: ASSPHSGNTIY
length: 13; V: TRBV19; J: TRBJ1-5; CDR3: ASSMGGKGNQPQH
length: 11; V: TRBV6-1; J: TRBJ2-7; CDR3: ASNPDSPYEQY
length: 12; V: TRBV10-2; J: TRBJ2-2; CDR3: ATPGTAYTGELF
length: 12; V: TRBV28; J: TRBJ1-1; CDR3: ASTETGLNTEAF
length: 13; V: TRBV2; J: TRBJ2-1; CDR3: ASSDKTSGYNEQF
length: 15; V: TRBV11-3; J: TRBJ2-1; CDR3: ASSTSWLGGPYNEQF
length: 13; V: TRBV6-5; J: TRBJ2-1; CDR3: ASSSTTGSYNEQF
length: 11; V: TRBV7-2; J: TRBJ1-2; CDR3: ASSLDGAVGYT
length: 13; V: TRBV11-2; J: TRBJ1-5; CDR3: ASSPMTGPNQPQH
length: 15; V: TRBV5-1; J: TRBJ1-1; CDR3: ASSVGGGVGMDTEAF
length: 16; V: TRBV15; J: TRBJ2-1; CDR3: ATSRTPRTGTLYNEQF
length: 10; V: TRBV11-3; J: TRBJ1-1; CDR3: ASSSSDREAF
length: 13; V: TRBV5-4; J: TRBJ1-2; CDR3: ASSLGGQPNYGYT
length: 13; V: TRBV5-6; J: TRBJ2-5; CDR3: ASSSLGDFQETQY
length: 14; V: TRBV7-9; J: TRBJ2-3; CDR3: ASSWGSSGGTDTQY
length: 10; V: TRBV7-9; J: TRBJ1-1; CDR3: SSTGRNTEAF
length: 12; V: TRBV9; J: TRBJ1-2; CDR3: ASTSGTGAYGYT
length: 14; V: TRBV6-1; J: TRBJ1-2; CDR3: ASSAQRTGQPYGYT
length: 12; V: TRBV7-9; J: TRBJ1-2; CDR3: ASSLLPRNYGYT
length: 12; V: TRBV4-1; J: TRBJ2-3; CDR3: ASSQEGLLDTQY
length: 14; V: TRBV6-4; J: TRBJ2-2; CDR3: ASSDSRQGATGELF